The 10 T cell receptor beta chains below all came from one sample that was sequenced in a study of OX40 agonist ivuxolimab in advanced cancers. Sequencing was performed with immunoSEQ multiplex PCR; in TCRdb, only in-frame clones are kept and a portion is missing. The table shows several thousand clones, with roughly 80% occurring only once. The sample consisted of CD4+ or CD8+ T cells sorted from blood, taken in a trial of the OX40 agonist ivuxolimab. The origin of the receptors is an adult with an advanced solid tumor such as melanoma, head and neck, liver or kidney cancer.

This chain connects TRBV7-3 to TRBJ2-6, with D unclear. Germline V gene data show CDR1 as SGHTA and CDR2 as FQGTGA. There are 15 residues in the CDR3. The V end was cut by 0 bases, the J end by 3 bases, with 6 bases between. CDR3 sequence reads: CASSLTGFGANVLTF. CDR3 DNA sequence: TGTGCCAGCAGCTTAACAGGGTTTGGGGCCAACGTCCTGACTTTC.

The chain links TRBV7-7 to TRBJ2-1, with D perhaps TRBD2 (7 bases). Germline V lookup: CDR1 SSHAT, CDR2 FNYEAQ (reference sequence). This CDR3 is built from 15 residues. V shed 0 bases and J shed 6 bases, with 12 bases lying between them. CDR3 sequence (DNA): TGTGCCAGCAGCTTAGCCGTAGGGGGGGGCAATGAGCAGTTCTTC. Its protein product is CASSLAVGGGNEQFF.

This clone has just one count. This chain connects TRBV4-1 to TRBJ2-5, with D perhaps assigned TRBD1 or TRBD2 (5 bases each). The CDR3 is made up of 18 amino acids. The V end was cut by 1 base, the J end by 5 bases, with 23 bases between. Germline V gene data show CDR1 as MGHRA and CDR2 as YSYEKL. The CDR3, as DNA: TGCGCCAGCAGCCAAGTGTCGACAGTTACGCACCCGGGGGAGACCCAGTACTTC. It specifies CASSQVSTVTHPGETQYF.

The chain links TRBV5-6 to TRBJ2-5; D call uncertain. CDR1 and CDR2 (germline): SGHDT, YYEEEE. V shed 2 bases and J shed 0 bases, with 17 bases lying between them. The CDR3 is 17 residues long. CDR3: CASSLTYSERYQETQYF. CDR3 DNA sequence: TGTGCCAGCAGCTTAACCTACTCCGAGCGATACCAAGAGACCCAGTACTTC.

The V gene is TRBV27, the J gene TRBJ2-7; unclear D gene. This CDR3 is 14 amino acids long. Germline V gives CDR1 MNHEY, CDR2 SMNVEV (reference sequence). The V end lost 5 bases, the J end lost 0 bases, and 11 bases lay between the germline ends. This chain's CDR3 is CASSPTDSSYEQYF. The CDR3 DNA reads TGTGCCAGCAGTCCTACAGATTCCTCCTACGAGCAGTACTTC.

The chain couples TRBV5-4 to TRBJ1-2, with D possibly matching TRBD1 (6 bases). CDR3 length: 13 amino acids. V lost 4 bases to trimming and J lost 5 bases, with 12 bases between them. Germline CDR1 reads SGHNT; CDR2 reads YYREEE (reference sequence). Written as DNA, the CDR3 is TGTGCCAGCAGCCCACAGGGATGGTATGGCTACACCTTC. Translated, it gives CASSPQGWYGYTF.

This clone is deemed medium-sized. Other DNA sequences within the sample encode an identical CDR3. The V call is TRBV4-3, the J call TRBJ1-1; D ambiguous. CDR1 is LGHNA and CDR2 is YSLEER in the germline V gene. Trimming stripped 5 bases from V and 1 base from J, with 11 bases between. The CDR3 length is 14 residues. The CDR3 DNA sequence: TGCGCCAGCAGCTCTCTTTTCGAGAACACTGAAGCTTTCTTT. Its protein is CASSSLFENTEAFF.

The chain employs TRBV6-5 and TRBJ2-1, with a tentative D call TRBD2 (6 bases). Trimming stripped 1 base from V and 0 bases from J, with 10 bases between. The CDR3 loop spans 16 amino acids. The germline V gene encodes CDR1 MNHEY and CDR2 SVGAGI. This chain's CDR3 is CASSYLLSGSYNEQFF. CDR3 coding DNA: TGTGCCAGCAGTTACTTACTTAGCGGCTCCTACAATGAGCAGTTCTTC.

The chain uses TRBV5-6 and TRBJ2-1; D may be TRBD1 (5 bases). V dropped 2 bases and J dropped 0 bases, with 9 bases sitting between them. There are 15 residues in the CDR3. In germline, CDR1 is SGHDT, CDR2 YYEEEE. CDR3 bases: TGTGCCAGCAGCTTCGTTCAGGGCTCCTACAATGAGCAGTTCTTC. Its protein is CASSFVQGSYNEQFF.

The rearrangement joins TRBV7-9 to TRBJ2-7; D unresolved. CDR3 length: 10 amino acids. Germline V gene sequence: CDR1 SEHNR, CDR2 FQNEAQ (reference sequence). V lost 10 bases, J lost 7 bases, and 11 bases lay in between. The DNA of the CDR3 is TGTGCCATCATGAGACCAGAGCAGTACTTC. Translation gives CAIMRPEQYF.